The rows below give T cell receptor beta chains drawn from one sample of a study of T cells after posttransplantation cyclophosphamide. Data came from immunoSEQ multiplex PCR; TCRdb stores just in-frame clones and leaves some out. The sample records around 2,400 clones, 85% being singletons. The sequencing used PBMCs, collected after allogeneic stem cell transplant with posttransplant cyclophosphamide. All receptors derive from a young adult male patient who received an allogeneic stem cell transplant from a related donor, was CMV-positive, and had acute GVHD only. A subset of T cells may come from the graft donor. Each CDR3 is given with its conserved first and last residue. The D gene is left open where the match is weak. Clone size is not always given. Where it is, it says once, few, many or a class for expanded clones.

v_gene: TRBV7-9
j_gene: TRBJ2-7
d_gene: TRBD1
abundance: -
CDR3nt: TGTGCCAGCAGTCAGACAGGGGGAAGGGAGCAGTACTTC
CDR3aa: CASSQTGGREQYF

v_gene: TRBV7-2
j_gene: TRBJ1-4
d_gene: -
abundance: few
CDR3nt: TGTGCCAGCAGCTTAGAAGCGAATGAAAAACTGTTTTTT
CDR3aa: CASSLEANEKLFF

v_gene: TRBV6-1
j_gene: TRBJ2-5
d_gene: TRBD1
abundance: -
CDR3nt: TGTGCCAGCAGTTCCGGACAGGGCCGGGAGACCCAGTACTTC
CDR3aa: CASSSGQGRETQYF

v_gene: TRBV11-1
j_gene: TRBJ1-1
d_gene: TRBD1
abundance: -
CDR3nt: TGTGCCAGCAGCTTAGCGCGGACAGGGCGGAACACTGAAGCTTTCTTT
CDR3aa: CASSLARTGRNTEAFF

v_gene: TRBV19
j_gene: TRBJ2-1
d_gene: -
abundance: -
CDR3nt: TGTGCCAGTGTAAATAAGCTCCCGGACAATGAGCAGTTCTTC
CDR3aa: CASVNKLPDNEQFF

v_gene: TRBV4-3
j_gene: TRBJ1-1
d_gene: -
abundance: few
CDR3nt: TGCGCCAGCAGCCAAGATTGGTCGGCGGATGAAGCTTTCTTT
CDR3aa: CASSQDWSADEAFF

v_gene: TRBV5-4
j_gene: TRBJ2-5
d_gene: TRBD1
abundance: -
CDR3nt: TGTGCCAGCGCCCGGGACAGACAAGAGACCCAGTACTTC
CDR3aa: CASARDRQETQYF

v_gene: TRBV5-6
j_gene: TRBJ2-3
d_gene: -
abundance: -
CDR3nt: TGTGCCAGCAGCTTGGTATCCGGTCACACAGATACGCAGTATTTT
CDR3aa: CASSLVSGHTDTQYF

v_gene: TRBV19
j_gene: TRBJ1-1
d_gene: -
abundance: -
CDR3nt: TGTGCCAGTATGAAAGGGGGTGTAACGGCTTTCTTT
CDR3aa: CASMKGGVTAFF

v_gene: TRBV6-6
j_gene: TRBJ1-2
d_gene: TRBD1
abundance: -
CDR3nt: TGTGCCAGCAGTTACGGGACAGGGGCGGACTATGGCTACACCTTC
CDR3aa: CASSYGTGADYGYTF

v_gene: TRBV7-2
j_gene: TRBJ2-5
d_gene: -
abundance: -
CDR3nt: TGTGCCAGCAGCTTACAGGGGTCGGGGGAGACCCAGTACTTC
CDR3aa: CASSLQGSGETQYF

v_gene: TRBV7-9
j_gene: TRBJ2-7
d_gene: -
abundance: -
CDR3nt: TGTGCCAGCAGCTTAGCGCTTGGCACAACCTACGAGCAGTACTTC
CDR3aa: CASSLALGTTYEQYF

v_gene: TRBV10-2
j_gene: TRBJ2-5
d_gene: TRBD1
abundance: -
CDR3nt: TGCGCCAGCAGTGACGGGACAGGGGTTAAAGAGACCCAGTACTTC
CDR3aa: CASSDGTGVKETQYF

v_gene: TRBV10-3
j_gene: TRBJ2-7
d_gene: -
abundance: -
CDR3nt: TGTGCCATCGCCCCTACCGTCTACGGGGAGCAGTACTTC
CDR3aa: CAIAPTVYGEQYF

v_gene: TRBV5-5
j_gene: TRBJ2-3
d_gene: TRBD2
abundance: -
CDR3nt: TGTGCCAGCAGCTTGTGGGGGGGGACAGATACGCAGTATTTT
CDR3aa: CASSLWGGTDTQYF

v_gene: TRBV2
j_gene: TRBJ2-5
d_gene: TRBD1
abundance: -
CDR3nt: TGTGCCAGCAGCGGGACAGGCGTAGAGACCCAGTACTTC
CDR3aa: CASSGTGVETQYF

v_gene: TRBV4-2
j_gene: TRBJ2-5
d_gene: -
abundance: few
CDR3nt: TGTGCCAGCAGCCAAGGAGGGGGTCAAGAGACCCAGTACTTC
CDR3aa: CASSQGGGQETQYF

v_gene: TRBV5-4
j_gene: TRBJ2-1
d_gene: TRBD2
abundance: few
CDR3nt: TGTGCCAGCAGCCCAGCGGGGGCCTACTACAATGAGCAGTTCTTC
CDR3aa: CASSPAGAYYNEQFF

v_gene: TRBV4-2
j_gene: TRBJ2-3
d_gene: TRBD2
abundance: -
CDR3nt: TGTGCCAGCAGCCGAACCGGAGCGGGGGGGTCGGAAGCGACGCAGTATTTT
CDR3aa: CASSRTGAGGSEATQYF

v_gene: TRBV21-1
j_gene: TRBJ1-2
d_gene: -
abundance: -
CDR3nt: TGTGCCAGCGGTCAGGGGTGGGGGCGGGATGGCTACACCTTC
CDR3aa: CASGQGWGRDGYTF

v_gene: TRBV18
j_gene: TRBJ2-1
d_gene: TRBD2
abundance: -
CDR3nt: TGTGCCAGCTCACCCCTAGCGGGGGGAGCTGAGCAGTTCTTC
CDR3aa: CASSPLAGGAEQFF

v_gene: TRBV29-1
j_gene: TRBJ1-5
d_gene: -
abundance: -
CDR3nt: TGCAGCGTGTCGGAGGGACGAAACAATCAGCCCCAGCATTTT
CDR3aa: CSVSEGRNNQPQHF

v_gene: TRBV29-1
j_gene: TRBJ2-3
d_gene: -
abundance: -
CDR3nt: TGCAGCGTTGTAGCCGGGGTTGCGGGAGATACGCAGTATTTT
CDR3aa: CSVVAGVAGDTQYF

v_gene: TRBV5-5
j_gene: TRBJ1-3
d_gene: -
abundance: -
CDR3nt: TGTGCCAGCAGCTTGGCCCCCAACTCTGGAAACACCATATATTTT
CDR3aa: CASSLAPNSGNTIYF

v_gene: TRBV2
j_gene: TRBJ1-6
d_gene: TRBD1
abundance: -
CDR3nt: TGTGCCAGCAGTCAAGGACAGGCCAATTCACCCCTCCACTTT
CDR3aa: CASSQGQANSPLHF

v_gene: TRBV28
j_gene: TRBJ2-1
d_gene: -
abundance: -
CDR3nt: TGTGCCAGCAGGCGTACAGGGAACAATGAGCAGTTCTTC
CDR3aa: CASRRTGNNEQFF

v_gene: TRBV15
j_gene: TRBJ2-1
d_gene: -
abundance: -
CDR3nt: TGTGCCACCAGCAGTCGCGGGGTCAATGAGCAGTTCTTC
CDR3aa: CATSSRGVNEQFF

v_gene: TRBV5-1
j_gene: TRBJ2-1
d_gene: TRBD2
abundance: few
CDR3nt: TGCGCCAGCAGCTCGAGCGGGGGGGCCTACAATGAGCAGTTCTTC
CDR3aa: CASSSSGGAYNEQFF

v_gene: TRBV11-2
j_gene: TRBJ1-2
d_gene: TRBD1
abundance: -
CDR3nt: TGTGCCAGCAGCTTAGAACAGGGGAGCCTCTATGGCTACACCTTC
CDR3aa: CASSLEQGSLYGYTF

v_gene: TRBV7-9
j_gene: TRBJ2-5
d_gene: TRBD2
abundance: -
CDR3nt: TGTGCCAGCAGCTTATCCCAGCGGGGCCTCCAAGAGACCCAGTACTTC
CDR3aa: CASSLSQRGLQETQYF

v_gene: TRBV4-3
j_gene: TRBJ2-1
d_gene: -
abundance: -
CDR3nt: TGCGCCAGCAGCCAACAGGGGTCTGCTGAGCAGTTCTTC
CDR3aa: CASSQQGSAEQFF

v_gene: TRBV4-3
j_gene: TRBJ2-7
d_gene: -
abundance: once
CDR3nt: TGCGCCAGCAGCCAAGATTCAGGGAACGAGCAGTACTTC
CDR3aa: CASSQDSGNEQYF

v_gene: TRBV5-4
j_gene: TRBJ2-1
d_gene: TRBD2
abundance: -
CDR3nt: TGTGCCAGCAGGGAAAGCGGGGCTGACAATGAGCAGTTCTTC
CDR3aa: CASRESGADNEQFF

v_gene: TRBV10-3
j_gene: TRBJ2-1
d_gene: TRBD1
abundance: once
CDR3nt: TGTGCCACCACCGGGACAGGGGATGATCCGCAGTTCTTC
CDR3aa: CATTGTGDDPQFF

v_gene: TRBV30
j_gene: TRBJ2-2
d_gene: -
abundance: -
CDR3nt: TGTGCCTGTTGTCTCAGGGGACCCGGGGAGCTGTTTTTT
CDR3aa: CACCLRGPGELFF

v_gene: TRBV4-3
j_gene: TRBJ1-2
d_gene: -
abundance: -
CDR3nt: TGCGCCAGCAGCCAAGATAGAAACTATGGCTACACCTTC
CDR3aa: CASSQDRNYGYTF

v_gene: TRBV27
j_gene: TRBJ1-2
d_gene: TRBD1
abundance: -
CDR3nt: TGTGCCAGCAGTTATTTCCCGGGACAGTACTATGGCTACACCTTC
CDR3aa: CASSYFPGQYYGYTF

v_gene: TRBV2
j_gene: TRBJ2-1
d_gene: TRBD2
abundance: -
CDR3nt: TGTGCCAGCAGTGATTGGAGCGGGGATGAGCAGTTCTTC
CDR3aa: CASSDWSGDEQFF

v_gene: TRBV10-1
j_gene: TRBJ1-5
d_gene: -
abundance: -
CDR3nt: TGCGCCAGCAGTACAGGGCCTAGGGGCAATCAGCCCCAGCATTTT
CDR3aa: CASSTGPRGNQPQHF

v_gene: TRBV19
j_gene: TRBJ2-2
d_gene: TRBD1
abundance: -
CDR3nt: TGTGCCAGTAGTAAGAGGCAGGGGGCGTCGGGCACCGGGGAGCTGTTTTTT
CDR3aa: CASSKRQGASGTGELFF

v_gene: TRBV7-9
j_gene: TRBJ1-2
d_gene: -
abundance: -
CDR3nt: TGTGCCAGCAGCTCCCCTCTGGAGATTAACTATGGCTACACCTTC
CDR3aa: CASSSPLEINYGYTF